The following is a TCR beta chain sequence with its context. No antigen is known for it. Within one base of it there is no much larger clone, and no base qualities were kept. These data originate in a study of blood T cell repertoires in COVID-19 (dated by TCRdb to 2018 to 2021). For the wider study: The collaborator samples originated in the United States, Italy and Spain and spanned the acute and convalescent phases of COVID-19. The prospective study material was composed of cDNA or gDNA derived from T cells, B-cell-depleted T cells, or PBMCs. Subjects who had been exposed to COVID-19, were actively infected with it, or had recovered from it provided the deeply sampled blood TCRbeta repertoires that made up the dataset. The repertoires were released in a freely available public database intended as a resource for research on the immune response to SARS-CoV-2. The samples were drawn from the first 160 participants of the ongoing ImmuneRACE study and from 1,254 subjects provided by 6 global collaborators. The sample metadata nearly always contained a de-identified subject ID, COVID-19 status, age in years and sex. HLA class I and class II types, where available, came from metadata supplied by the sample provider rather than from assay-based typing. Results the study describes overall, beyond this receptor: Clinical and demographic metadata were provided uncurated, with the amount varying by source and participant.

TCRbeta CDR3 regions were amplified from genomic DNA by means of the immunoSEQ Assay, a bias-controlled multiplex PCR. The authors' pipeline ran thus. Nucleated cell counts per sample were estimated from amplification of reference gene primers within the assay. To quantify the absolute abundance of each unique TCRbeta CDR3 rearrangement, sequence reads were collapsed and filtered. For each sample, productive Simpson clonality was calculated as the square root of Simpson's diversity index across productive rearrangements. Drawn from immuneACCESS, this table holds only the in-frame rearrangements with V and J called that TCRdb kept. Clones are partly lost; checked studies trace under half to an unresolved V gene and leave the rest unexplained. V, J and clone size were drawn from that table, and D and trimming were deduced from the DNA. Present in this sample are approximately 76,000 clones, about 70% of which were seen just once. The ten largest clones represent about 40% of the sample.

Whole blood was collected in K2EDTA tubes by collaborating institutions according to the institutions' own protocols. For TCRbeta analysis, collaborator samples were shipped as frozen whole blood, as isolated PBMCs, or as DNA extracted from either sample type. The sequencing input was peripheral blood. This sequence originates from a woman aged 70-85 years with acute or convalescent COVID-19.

The DNA sequence is as follows: TGTGCCAGCAGTGCGGGTTACAATGAGCAGTTCTTC. This gives the protein CASSAGYNEQFF. The chain was built from TRBV12-3 or TRBV12-4 and TRBJ2-1; the D region possibly corresponds to TRBD2 (5 bases align). Trimming costs V 5 bases and J 4 bases, and their ends lie 6 bases apart. The cysteine opens and the phenylalanine closes a CDR3 of 12 amino acids. Here the CDR3 DNA is all that survives: 36 bases in frame from base 1.